The next 10 T cell receptor beta chains were all read from a single sample in a study of patients and donors after allogeneic stem cell transplantation. Each CDR3 protein is one row after TCRdb ran MiXCR on the RT-PCR reads. The table lists hundreds of thousands of distinct CDR3 sequences, 16% of them singletons. Source material: blood, either unsorted or a sorted T cell fraction (not recorded which). The receptors were gathered from a human donor who was either an allogeneic HSCT recipient or a stem cell or donor lymphocyte infusion donor (not recorded which). It is not recorded whose cells these are; they may come from a transplant donor.

This clonotype has just a few counts. This chain joins TRBV4-1 and TRBJ2-5, with D perhaps matching TRBD2 (6 bases). V gave up 1 base and J gave up 5 bases, with 8 bases separating them. The germline V gene encodes CDR1 MGHRA and CDR2 YSYEKL. CDR3 size: 13 residues. Here the CDR3 DNA reads TGCGCCAGCAGCCAAGGGCTAGCGGAGACCCAGTACTTC. Protein product: CASSQGLAETQYF.

This chain uses TRBV2 with TRBJ2-1; TRBD2 is a possible D gene (5 bases). Germline-derived CDR1 and CDR2 are SNHLY and FYNNEI. The CDR3 is made up of 14 amino acids. V lost 7 bases to trimming and J lost 6 bases, with 16 bases between them. CDR3 in amino acids: CASMREKGANEQFF. CDR3 DNA sequence: TGTGCCAGCATGAGGGAAAAGGGCGCCAATGAGCAGTTCTTC.

The table lists this clonotype with a few counts. This sequence joins TRBV6-2 or TRBV6-3 and TRBJ2-4; no clear D. Germline CDR1 MNHEY, CDR2 SVGEGT. Trimming cost V 0 bases and J 0 bases, with 15 bases left between them. The CDR3 is made up of 18 amino acids. In DNA, the CDR3 is TGTGCCAGCAGTTACTCCGCGACACGGTCCCGAGCCAAAAACATTCAGTACTTC. It translates to CASSYSATRSRAKNIQYF.

This sequence joins TRBV20-1 and TRBJ1-4; D gene ambiguous. The ends were cut back, 1 base at V and 5 bases at J, with 11 bases in the middle. Looked up from germline, CDR1 is DFQATT and CDR2 is SNEGSKA (reference sequence). This CDR3 is 14 amino acids long. The CDR3 spells CSARVEATNEKLFF. The CDR3 DNA is TGCAGTGCTAGAGTCGAGGCGACAAATGAAAAACTGTTTTTT.

This clonotype was seen a few times. The chain has TRBV7-2 and TRBJ2-5; D might be TRBD1 or TRBD2, each matching 5 bases. Trimming took off 2 bases at V and 2 bases at J, with 15 bases between the two ends. Germline CDR1 SGHTA, CDR2 FQGNSA. CDR3 length: 16 residues. The CDR3 bases are TGTGCCAGCAGCTTAAGTGGGGGTCTTTCACAAGAGACCCAGTACTTC. Residues: CASSLSGGLSQETQYF.

The rearrangement links TRBV6-5 to TRBJ2-3, with a tentative D call TRBD2 (6 bases). Looked up from germline, CDR1 is MNHEY and CDR2 is SVGAGI. V was trimmed by 0 bases and J by 6 bases, leaving 10 bases between them. CDR3 length equals 14 residues. The CDR3 here is CASSYSTSRDTQYF. In nucleotides, the CDR3 is TGTGCCAGCAGTTACTCGACTAGTAGGGATACGCAGTATTTT.

This clonotype has a handful of counts. The chain links TRBV6-5 to TRBJ1-3; no firm D call. The germline gives CDR1 MNHEY, CDR2 SVGAGI. V was pared by 4 bases and J by 0 bases, with 10 bases between. The CDR3 sequence is 15 residues long. The CDR3 protein is CASSFAGSSGNTIYF. The CDR3 DNA reads as TGTGCCAGCAGTTTCGCCGGTAGCTCTGGAAACACCATATATTTT.

This chain links TRBV4-1 with TRBJ2-5, with unresolved D. The CDR3 has 14 residues. Germline V gene lookup returns CDR1 MGHRA and CDR2 YSYEKL. The germline V and J ends were trimmed by 4 bases and 3 bases, with 12 bases remaining between them. Here the CDR3 DNA reads TGCGCCAGCAGCCGATTGTTCACGGAAGAGACCCAGTACTTC. This translates into CASSRLFTEETQYF.

The J gene is TRBJ1-1, the V gene TRBV20-1; 8 bases map to TRBD1. Germline CDR1 is DFQATT and CDR2 is SNEGSKA (reference sequence). With V trimmed by 6 bases and J by 4 bases, 4 bases remained unmatched. CDR3 size: 12 residues. The CDR3 here is CSATDRVTEAFF. DNA for the CDR3: TGCAGTGCAACGGACAGGGTCACTGAAGCTTTCTTT.

Details on this clonotype: One end of the junction varies from germline; a read error may be responsible. J is TRBJ1-5 and V is TRBV12-3 or TRBV12-4; 9 nucleotides line up with TRBD1. This CDR3 spans 14 amino acids. The CDR3 reads CASRDRGYNQPQHF. CDR3 nucleotides: TGTGCCAGCAGGGACAGGGGCTACAATCAACCCCAGCATTTT.